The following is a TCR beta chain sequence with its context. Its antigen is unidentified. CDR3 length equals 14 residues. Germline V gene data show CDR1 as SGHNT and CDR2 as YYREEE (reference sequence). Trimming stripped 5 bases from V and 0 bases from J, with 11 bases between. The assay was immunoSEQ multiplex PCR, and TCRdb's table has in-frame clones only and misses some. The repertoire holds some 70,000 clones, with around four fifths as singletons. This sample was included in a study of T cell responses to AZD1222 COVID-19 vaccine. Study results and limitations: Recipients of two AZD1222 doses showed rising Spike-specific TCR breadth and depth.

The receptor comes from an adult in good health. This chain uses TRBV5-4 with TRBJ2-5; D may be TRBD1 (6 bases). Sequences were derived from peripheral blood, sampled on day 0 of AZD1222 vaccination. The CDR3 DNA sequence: TGTGCCAGCAGTCGTGACAGGTACCAAGAGACCCAGTACTTC. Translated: CASSRDRYQETQYF. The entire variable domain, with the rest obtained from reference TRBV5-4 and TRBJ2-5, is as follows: ETGVTQSPTHLIKTRGQQVTLRCSSQSGHNTVSWYQQALGQGPQFIFQYYREEENGRGNFPPRFSGLQFPNYSSELNVNALELDDSALYLCASSRDRYQETQYFGPGTRLLVL.